This T cell receptor beta chain was profiled in a study of T cells in Graves' hyperthyroidism and ophthalmopathy. Study-wide results and caveats: Most thyroid clonotypes with frequency above 0.001 were detected in blood.

The CDR3 runs to 13 residues. V lost 4 bases and J lost 6; bases outside the gene matches: 3. Sample collection date corresponds to first hyperthyroidism diagnosis, prior to any ophthalmopathy symptoms. Using RNA transcripts as the source, TCR beta CDR3 regions were amplified. The TCR CDR3 first-round RT-PCR relied on the HTBI primer set. TCRdb recomputed calls from the multiplex PCR reads with MiXCR, one row per CDR3 protein. The profile shows roughly 380,000 distinct CDR3 sequences, about 13% of them singletons. At least ten counts were recorded for this clonotype. The antigen remains unidentified. The chain carries TRBV12-3 or TRBV12-4 and TRBJ2-5, with 9 nucleotides matching TRBD1. The sequence derives from a man younger than 45 with Graves' hyperthyroidism that later progressed to Graves' ophthalmopathy. The sequencing input was blood. The CDR3 coding sequence is TGTGCCAGCAGTTCCGGGACAGGGCAGACCCAGTACTTC. Translating gives CASSSGTGQTQYF.